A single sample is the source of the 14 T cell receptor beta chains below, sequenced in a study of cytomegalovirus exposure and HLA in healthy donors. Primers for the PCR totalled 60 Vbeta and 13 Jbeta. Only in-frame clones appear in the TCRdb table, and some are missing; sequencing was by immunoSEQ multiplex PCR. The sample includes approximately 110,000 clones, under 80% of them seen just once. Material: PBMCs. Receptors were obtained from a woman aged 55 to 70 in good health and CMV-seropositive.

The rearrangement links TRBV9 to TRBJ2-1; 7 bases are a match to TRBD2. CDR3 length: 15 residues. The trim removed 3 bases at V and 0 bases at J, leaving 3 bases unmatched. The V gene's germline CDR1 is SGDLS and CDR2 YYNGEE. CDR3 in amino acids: CASSASGNSYNEQFF. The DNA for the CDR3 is TGTGCCAGCAGCGCTAGCGGAAACTCCTACAATGAGCAGTTCTTC.

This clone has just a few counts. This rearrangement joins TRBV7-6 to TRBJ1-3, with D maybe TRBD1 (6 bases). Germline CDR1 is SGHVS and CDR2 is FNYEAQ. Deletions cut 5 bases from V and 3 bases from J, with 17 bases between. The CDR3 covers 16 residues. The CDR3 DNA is TGTGCCAGCAGCGGGACCGGGGGGGCACTTGGAAACACCATATATTTT. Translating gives CASSGTGGALGNTIYF.

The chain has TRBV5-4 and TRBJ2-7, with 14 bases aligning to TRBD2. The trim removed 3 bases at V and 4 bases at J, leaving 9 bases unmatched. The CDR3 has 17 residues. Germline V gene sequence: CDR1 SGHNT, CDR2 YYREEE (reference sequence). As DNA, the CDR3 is TGTGCCAGCAGCTGGGGGGGACTAGCGGGAGCAAGGTACGAGCAGTACTTC. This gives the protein CASSWGGLAGARYEQYF.

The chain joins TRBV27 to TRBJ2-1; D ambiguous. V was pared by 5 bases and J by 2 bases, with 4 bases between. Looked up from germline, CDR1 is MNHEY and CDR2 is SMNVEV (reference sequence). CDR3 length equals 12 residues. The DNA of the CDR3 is TGTGCCAGCAGTCCCACCTACAATGAGCAGTTCTTC. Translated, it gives CASSPTYNEQFF.

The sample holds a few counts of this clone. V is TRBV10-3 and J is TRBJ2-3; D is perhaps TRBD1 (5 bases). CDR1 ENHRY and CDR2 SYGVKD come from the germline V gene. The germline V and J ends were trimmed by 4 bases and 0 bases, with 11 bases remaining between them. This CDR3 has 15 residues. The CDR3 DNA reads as TGTGCCATCAGTGTGGTCAGGACAAGCACAGATACGCAGTATTTT. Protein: CAISVVRTSTDTQYF.

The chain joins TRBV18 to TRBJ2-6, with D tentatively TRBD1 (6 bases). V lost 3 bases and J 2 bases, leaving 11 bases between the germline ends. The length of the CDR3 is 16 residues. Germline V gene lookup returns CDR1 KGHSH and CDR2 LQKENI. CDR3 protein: CASSPSTGTGANVLTF. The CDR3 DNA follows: TGTGCCAGCTCACCCTCCACAGGGACTGGGGCCAACGTCCTGACTTTC.

CDR3 loop: CASSGSGGAGDTQYF. The CDR3 DNA sequence: TGCGCCAGCAGTGGAAGCGGGGGGGCCGGTGATACGCAGTATTTT. The J gene is TRBJ2-3, the V gene TRBV10-2, with 10 bases aligning to TRBD2. Trimming cost V 4 bases and J 6 bases; bases outside gene matches: 7. Germline V gives CDR1 WSHSY, CDR2 SAAADI. The CDR3 loop spans 15 amino acids.

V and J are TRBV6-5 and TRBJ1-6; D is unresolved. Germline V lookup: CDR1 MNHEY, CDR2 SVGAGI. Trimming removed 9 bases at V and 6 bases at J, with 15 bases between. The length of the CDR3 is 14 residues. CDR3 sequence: CASREAGFNSPLHF. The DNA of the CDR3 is TGTGCCAGTCGAGAGGCCGGGTTTAATTCACCCCTCCACTTT.

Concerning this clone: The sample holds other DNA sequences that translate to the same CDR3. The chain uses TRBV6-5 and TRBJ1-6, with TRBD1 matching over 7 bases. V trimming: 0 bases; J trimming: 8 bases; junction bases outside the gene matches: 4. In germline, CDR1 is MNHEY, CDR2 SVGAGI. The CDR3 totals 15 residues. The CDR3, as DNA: TGTGCCAGCAGTTACTCGAACAGGGGAGATTCACCCCTCCACTTT. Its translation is CASSYSNRGDSPLHF.

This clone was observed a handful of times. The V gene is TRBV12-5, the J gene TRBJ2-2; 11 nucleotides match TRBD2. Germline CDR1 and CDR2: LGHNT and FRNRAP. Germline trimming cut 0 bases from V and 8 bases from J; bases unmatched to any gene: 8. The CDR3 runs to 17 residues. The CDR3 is CASGLVRLAGGRGELFF. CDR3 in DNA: TGTGCTAGTGGTTTGGTAAGGCTAGCGGGGGGCCGAGGGGAGCTGTTTTTT.

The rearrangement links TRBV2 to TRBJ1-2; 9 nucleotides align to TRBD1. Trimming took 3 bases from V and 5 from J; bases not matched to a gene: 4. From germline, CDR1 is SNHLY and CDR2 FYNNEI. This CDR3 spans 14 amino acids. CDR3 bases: TGTGCCAGCAGTGATTCGGGACAGGGATATGGCTACACCTTC. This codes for CASSDSGQGYGYTF.

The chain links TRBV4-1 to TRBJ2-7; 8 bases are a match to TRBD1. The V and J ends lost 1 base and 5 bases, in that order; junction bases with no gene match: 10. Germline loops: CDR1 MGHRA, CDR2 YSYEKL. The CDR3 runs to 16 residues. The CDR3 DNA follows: TGCGCCAGCAGCCAAGTGTTCGGCAGGGGGCACAACGAGCAGTACTTC. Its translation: CASSQVFGRGHNEQYF.

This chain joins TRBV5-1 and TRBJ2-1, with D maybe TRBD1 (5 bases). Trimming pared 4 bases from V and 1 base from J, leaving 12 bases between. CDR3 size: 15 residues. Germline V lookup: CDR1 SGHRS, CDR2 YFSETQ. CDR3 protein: CASSPVSGSYNEQFF. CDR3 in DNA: TGCGCCAGCAGCCCCGTTTCAGGGTCCTACAATGAGCAGTTCTTC.

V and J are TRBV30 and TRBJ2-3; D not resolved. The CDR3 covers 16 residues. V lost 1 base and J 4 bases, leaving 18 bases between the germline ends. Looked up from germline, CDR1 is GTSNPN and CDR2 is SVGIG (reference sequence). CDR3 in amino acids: CAWSAPDLKGADTQYF. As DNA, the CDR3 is TGTGCCTGGAGTGCACCCGACCTGAAAGGAGCAGATACGCAGTATTTT. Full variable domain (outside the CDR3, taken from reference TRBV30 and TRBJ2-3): SQTIHQWPATLVQPVGSPLSLECTVEGTSNPNLYWYRQAAGRGLQLLFYSVGIGQISSEVPQNLSASRPQDRQFILSSKKLLLSDSGFYLCAWSAPDLKGADTQYFGPGTRLTVL.